The 27 T cell receptor beta chains below all came from one sample that was sequenced in a study of blood T cell repertoires in COVID-19. Assay: immunoSEQ multiplex PCR; the TCRdb copy retains only in-frame clones and omits some. Of about 240,000 clones listed, roughly 80% are singletons. The sequenced sample consisted of peripheral blood. These receptors were collected from a woman of 80 years or more with acute or convalescent COVID-19.

The CDR3 reads CATSRAGGYGYTF. The CDR3 DNA reads TGTGCCACCAGCAGGGCCGGAGGGTATGGCTACACCTTC. This chain links TRBV15 with TRBJ1-2; D is ambiguous. With 3 bases removed from V and 5 bases from J, the gap between germline ends came to 10 bases. Germline CDR1 reads LNHNV; CDR2 reads YYDKDF (reference sequence). The length of the CDR3 is 13 residues.

CDR3 bases: TGTGCCAGCAGTTTCCTGGACAGGGTCCGGGATGAGCAGTTCTTC. Encoded protein: CASSFLDRVRDEQFF. The genes are TRBV27 and TRBJ2-1; 8 bases are shared with TRBD1. The CDR3 runs to 15 residues. Trimming cost V 3 bases and J 8 bases; bases outside gene matches: 9. The germline V gene encodes CDR1 MNHEY and CDR2 SMNVEV (reference sequence).

This chain links TRBV5-6 with TRBJ2-3; D is undetermined. This CDR3 spans 16 amino acids. The V end lost 0 bases, the J end lost 0 bases, and 11 bases lay between the germline ends. The germline CDR1 and CDR2 sequences are SGHDT and YYEEEE. CDR3 residues: CASSLAPDFSTDTQYF. The CDR3 DNA is TGTGCCAGCAGCTTGGCCCCAGACTTTAGCACAGATACGCAGTATTTT.

The chain couples TRBV5-1 to TRBJ2-1; unclear D gene. V shed 2 bases and J shed 3 bases, with 12 bases lying between them. CDR1 and CDR2 (germline): SGHRS, YFSETQ. CDR3 length: 15 amino acids. The CDR3 DNA is TGCGCCAGCAGCTTACAAGAGGTGGGCTACAATGAGCAGTTCTTC. As protein: CASSLQEVGYNEQFF.

The CDR3 loop is CASSLGDRNEKLFF. DNA for the CDR3: TGTGCCAGCAGCTTAGGGGACAGAAATGAAAAACTGTTTTTT. The chain is built from TRBV7-9 and TRBJ1-4; 7 nucleotides agree with TRBD1. CDR1 is SEHNR and CDR2 is FQNEAQ in the germline V gene (reference sequence). The CDR3 consists of 14 residues. V shed 1 base, J shed 5 bases, and the junction held 1 base outside the gene matches. The full variable domain, its missing parts supplied by reference TRBV7-9 and TRBJ1-4, is DTGVSQNPRHKITKRGQNVTFRCDPISEHNRLYWYRQTLGQGPEFLTYFQNEAQLEKSRLLSDRFSAERPKGSFSTLEIQRTEQGDSAMYLCASSLGDRNEKLFFGSGTQLSVL.

V and J are TRBV6-5 and TRBJ1-4; a possible D gene is TRBD1 (6 bases). V was cut by 4 bases and J by 7 bases, with 16 bases left in between. The CDR3 is made up of 15 amino acids. The germline CDR1 and CDR2 sequences are MNHEY and SVGAGI. CDR3 in amino acids: CASSSPSVGGEKLFF. CDR3 sequence (DNA): TGTGCCAGCAGTTCCCCGAGTGTAGGGGGTGAAAAACTGTTTTTT.

J is TRBJ1-6 and V is TRBV27; D might be TRBD1 (5 bases). V was clipped by 3 bases and J by 0 bases, with 15 bases between them. Germline CDR1 is MNHEY and CDR2 is SMNVEV (reference sequence). This CDR3 has 18 amino acids. In DNA form, the CDR3 reads TGTGCCAGCAGTTTCCGGGCCCCCGGGGGCTCCTATAATTCACCCCTCCACTTT. Amino acids: CASSFRAPGGSYNSPLHF.

The V and J genes are TRBV7-6 and TRBJ1-6, with D possibly being TRBD1 (5 bases). V lost 5 bases and J 9 bases, leaving 20 bases between the germline ends. The CDR3 is 16 amino acids. CDR1 is SGHVS and CDR2 is FNYEAQ in the germline V gene. CDR3 in amino acids: CASSGRRGDSGSPLHF. CDR3 in DNA: TGTGCCAGCAGCGGCCGAAGGGGCGATTCTGGTTCACCCCTCCACTTT.

This clone occurred a few times. This rearrangement joins TRBV14 to TRBJ2-5; D not certain. Germline lookup yields CDR1 SGHDN and CDR2 FVKESK. Trimming cost V 4 bases and J 7 bases, with 16 bases left between them. The CDR3 loop spans 14 amino acids. This chain's CDR3 is CASSPLMLRGTQYF. CDR3 sequence (DNA): TGTGCCAGCAGCCCTTTAATGTTGAGAGGGACCCAGTACTTC.

The V call is TRBV7-2, the J call TRBJ2-4; weak D call: TRBD2 (7 bases). This CDR3 has 14 amino acids. Germline loops: CDR1 SGHTA, CDR2 FQGNSA. Trimming took 1 base from V and 7 from J, leaving 11 bases between them. The DNA for the CDR3 is TGTGCCAGCAGCTTAGGAGGGGGGGGGAACATTCAGTACTTC. It yields the protein CASSLGGGGNIQYF.

The chain employs TRBV30 and TRBJ2-1, with TRBD2 matching over 10 bases. Germline V gene lookup returns CDR1 GTSNPN and CDR2 SVGIG (reference sequence). This CDR3 region has 16 residues. The trim removed 4 bases at V and 9 bases at J, leaving 15 bases unmatched. For the CDR3, the DNA is TGTGCCTGGAACGCCGCAAGCGGGGGGGCAGGTGGTGAGCAGTTCTTC. The encoded protein is CAWNAASGGAGGEQFF.

The chain couples TRBV3-1 (or the pseudogene TRBV3-2) to TRBJ1-5; no clear D gene. V dropped 0 bases and J dropped 4 bases, with 10 bases sitting between them. The CDR3 runs 15 residues. CDR1 and CDR2 (germline): LGHDT, YNNKEL (reference sequence). CDR3 region: CASSQDSRTNQPQHF. The CDR3 bases are TGTGCCAGCAGCCAAGATTCGCGGACTAATCAGCCCCAGCATTTT.

V usage is TRBV3-1 (or the pseudogene TRBV3-2) and J usage is TRBJ1-1; D unclear. Germline assignment: CDR1 LGHDT and CDR2 YNNKEL (reference sequence). V was cut by 7 bases and J by 1 base, with 7 bases left in between. The CDR3 runs 12 residues. The CDR3: CASTPGNTEAFF. For the CDR3, the DNA is TGTGCCAGCACCCCGGGGAACACTGAAGCTTTCTTT.

This rearrangement joins TRBV19 to TRBJ2-3, with TRBD2 matching 13 bases. V lost 5 bases and J lost 2; bases outside the gene matches: 13. Germline V lookup: CDR1 LNHDA, CDR2 SQIVND (reference sequence). This CDR3 contains 19 residues. CDR3 in amino acids: CASSLDTSGGARSTDTQYF. CDR3 in DNA: TGTGCCAGTAGTCTCGATACTAGCGGGGGGGCCAGGTCCACAGATACGCAGTATTTT.

The chain recombines TRBV7-9 with TRBJ2-2; a possible D gene is TRBD2 (5 bases). V was shortened by 4 bases and J by 0 bases, with 12 bases between the two germline ends. The CDR3 loop spans 16 amino acids. Germline V gives CDR1 SEHNR, CDR2 FQNEAQ (reference sequence). CDR3 protein: CASSSLEGTNTGELFF. The DNA for the CDR3 is TGTGCCAGCAGCTCCCTAGAGGGAACGAACACCGGGGAGCTGTTTTTT.

V is TRBV19 and J is TRBJ1-2, with 10 bases matching TRBD1. Germline lookup yields CDR1 LNHDA and CDR2 SQIVND (reference sequence). J lost 7 bases, V lost 5 bases, and 4 bases had no gene match. The CDR3 covers 13 residues. CDR3 in DNA: TGTGCCAGTAGTGACAGGGGGCGCGGTGGCTACACCTTC. Its protein is CASSDRGRGGYTF.

This clone came up a few times. This rearrangement joins TRBV3-1 (or the pseudogene TRBV3-2) to TRBJ2-3; the D gene is possibly TRBD2 (6 bases). CDR1 is LGHDT and CDR2 is YNNKEL in the germline V gene (reference sequence). The length of the CDR3 is 17 residues. The V end lost 1 base, the J end lost 2 bases, and 16 bases lay between the germline ends. CDR3 amino acids: CASSQAGRGSSTDTQYF. CDR3 in DNA: TGTGCCAGCAGCCAAGCGGGACGGGGGTCGTCCACAGATACGCAGTATTTT.

The chain combines TRBV2 with TRBJ2-3, with TRBD2 matching over 11 bases. The germline V gene encodes CDR1 SNHLY and CDR2 FYNNEI. The CDR3 totals 16 residues. After removal of 5 bases from V and 4 bases from J, the junction contained 8 bases not matched to a gene. The CDR3 DNA reads as TGTGCCAGCAGTCCCATTAGCGGGGGGGCCGCAGATACGCAGTATTTT. Protein sequence: CASSPISGGAADTQYF. Looking up the rest from reference TRBV2 and TRBJ2-3 gives the full variable domain: EPEVTQTPSHQVTQMGQEVILRCVPISNHLYFYWYRQILGQKVEFLVSFYNNEISEKSEIFDDQFSVERPDGSNFTLKIRSTKLEDSAMYFCASSPISGGAADTQYFGPGTRLTVL.

J is TRBJ2-1 and V is TRBV7-9; possible D gene TRBD1, 7 bases. The V end lost 4 bases, the J end lost 4 bases, and 23 bases lay between the germline ends. Germline assignment: CDR1 SEHNR and CDR2 FQNEAQ (reference sequence). The CDR3 spans 18 residues. This chain's CDR3 is CASSSTLGRGAFYNEQFF. CDR3 sequence (DNA): TGTGCCAGCAGCTCCACCTTGGGCAGGGGGGCGTTTTACAATGAGCAGTTCTTC.

V and J are TRBV5-6 and TRBJ2-7; weak D call: TRBD1 (5 bases). Germline CDR1 is SGHDT and CDR2 is YYEEEE. This CDR3 comprises 14 residues. Trimming cost V 0 bases and J 5 bases, with 12 bases left between them. CDR3 protein: CASSLGQILDEQYF. The CDR3 DNA reads as TGTGCCAGCAGCTTGGGACAGATCCTAGACGAGCAGTACTTC. Complete variable domain (other parts from reference TRBV5-6 and TRBJ2-7): DAGVTQSPTHLIKTRGQQVTLRCSPKSGHDTVSWYQQALGQGPQFIFQYYEEEERQRGNFPDRFSGHQFPNYSSELNVNALLLGDSALYLCASSLGQILDEQYFGPGTRLTVT.

V and J are TRBV7-6 and TRBJ2-1, with TRBD2 as a possible D gene (7 bases). The CDR3 has 12 amino acids. CDR1 is SGHVS, CDR2 FNYEAQ, per germline. Trimming shortened V by 5 bases and J by 12 bases, and 14 bases separated the two germline ends. DNA of the CDR3: TGTGCCAGCAGCCAAGGAGGGGGGGGGCAGTTCTTC. Translating it yields CASSQGGGGQFF.

In its sample, this clone was seen a few times. The chain combines TRBV3-1 (or the pseudogene TRBV3-2) with TRBJ2-7, with 10 bases that match TRBD2. CDR3 size: 16 residues. Germline assignment: CDR1 LGHDT and CDR2 YNNKEL (reference sequence). Trimming took 5 bases from V and 2 from J; bases not matched to a gene: 9. CDR3 in DNA: TGTGCCAGCAGCGACGCTTATAGCGGGGGGACCTACGAGCAGTACTTC. Protein sequence: CASSDAYSGGTYEQYF.

This clone occurred many times. The V and J genes are TRBV6-6 and TRBJ2-1; 8 nucleotides match TRBD2. Germline V gene sequence: CDR1 MNHNY, CDR2 SVGAGI (reference sequence). The CDR3 covers 14 residues. CDR3 nucleotides: TGTGCGGCAGACGGGGGGGCGGCCCTCGATGAGCAGTTCTTC. Translation: CAADGGAALDEQFF.

V is TRBV5-1 and J is TRBJ2-2, with no clear D. This CDR3 spans 14 amino acids. V was shortened by 0 bases and J by 4 bases, with 7 bases between the two germline ends. Per the germline V gene, CDR1 is SGHRS and CDR2 is YFSETQ. The CDR3 here is CASSLAGSTGELFF. DNA of the CDR3: TGCGCCAGCAGCTTGGCCGGTAGCACCGGGGAGCTGTTTTTT.

This chain joins TRBV19 and TRBJ2-1, with a weak D call TRBD2 (6 bases). Trimming shortened V by 5 bases and J by 4 bases, and 15 bases separated the two germline ends. Looked up from germline, CDR1 is LNHDA and CDR2 is SQIVND (reference sequence). The length of the CDR3 is 15 residues. CDR3 amino acids: CASSVSLATYNEQFF. CDR3 coding DNA: TGTGCCAGTAGTGTGTCCCTAGCGACTTACAATGAGCAGTTCTTC.

The sample holds a few counts of this clone. The DNA of the CDR3 is TGTGCCTGGAGTAGGACAGGGTCCGAAAAACTGTTTTTT. This encodes CAWSRTGSEKLFF. The chain has TRBV30 and TRBJ1-4, with 8 bases that match TRBD1. The CDR3 is 13 residues long. J was trimmed by 8 bases and V by 2 bases; bases with no gene match: 4. Germline loops: CDR1 GTSNPN, CDR2 SVGIG (reference sequence).

V usage is TRBV6-5 and J usage is TRBJ1-6; weak D call: TRBD1 (6 bases). Germline CDR1 and CDR2: MNHEY and SVGAGI. The CDR3 is 13 residues long. V was cut by 6 bases and J by 9 bases, with 12 bases left in between. Here the CDR3 reads CASRQGSVSPLHF. The CDR3 DNA sequence: TGTGCCAGCAGACAGGGTTCGGTTTCACCCCTCCACTTT.